This T cell receptor (beta chain) was obtained from a study of blood T cell repertoires in COVID-19. Trimming pared 4 bases from V and 5 bases from J, leaving 15 bases between. The CDR3 consists of 14 residues. CDR1 SGHDT and CDR2 YYEEEE come from the germline V gene. This table comes from immunoSEQ multiplex PCR, and its TCRdb copy is limited to in-frame clones, with some not included. The sample includes about 37,000 clones, approximately 87% seen only once; the top ten take 44%. Sequenced input: peripheral blood. The genes are TRBV5-6 and TRBJ2-5; perhaps TRBD2 as D (6 bases). This TCR was sampled from a human donor in a cohort sampled during active COVID-19. CDR3 DNA: TGTGCCAGCAGCCTCGGGACTTCACGGGAGACCCAGTACTTC. It codes for CASSLGTSRETQYF.